Included here is one T cell receptor beta chain sequence, with context. Its target antigen remains unknown. No base qualities exist here, and no much larger clone lies one base off it. The sample belongs to a study of cytomegalovirus exposure and HLA in healthy donors (TCRdb year 2017). Turning to the overall study: A later analysis indicated that the 90 to 150 validation repertoires were generated on the platform also employed for the 700 or so repertoires of the first cohort. The study aimed to test whether signatures of past pathogen exposure could be identified by cataloging public T cell receptors. Besides the first cohort of 500 to 700 subjects, a separate validation cohort made up of roughly 120 different subjects was used. To predict cytomegalovirus infection status, the study brought together high-throughput TCR immunosequencing, statistical association of individual TCRs with disease status, and machine learning. The paper as a whole reports these results and caveats: The classifier was reported to diagnose cytomegalovirus status with high specificity and sensitivity in both the original and validation cohorts. Subsequent analysis determined that TCRs grouped into clusters in the first cohort also showed a tendency toward co-occurrence across the roughly 110 validation repertoires, and about 93% of cluster scores exceeded 0. In vitro tests confirmed that a few of the cytomegalovirus-associated TCR beta chains recognize cytomegalovirus antigens. The study listed 150 to 200 TCR beta chains as associated with cytomegalovirus. It was suggested by the authors that the approach could potentially be generalized to other disease states and immunological phenotypes. The validation cohort had no HLA typing available for a later analysis, so co-occurrence within that cohort was assessed over all 120 or so repertoires. Most TCR sequences were seen in very few donors, while some public TCRs were found in many individuals.

The method behind the library was the immunoSEQ multiplex PCR assay. Processing in the source paper ran as follows. A statistical classification framework was built for diagnosing cytomegalovirus status from the catalog of TCR beta chain sequences. TCRdb mirrors the immuneACCESS table, restricted to in-frame sequences. Some clones are absent from its copies; in checked studies, under half trace to an unresolved V gene, and the reason for the others is unknown. The V and J calls and the clone size are those of that table, but D and trimming were determined from the DNA. In this sample the table shows fewer than 350,000 clones, 88% of which occur a single time. The top ten hold around 0.9% of the sample. From the germline V gene (reference sequence), CDR1 is SEHNR and CDR2 is FQNEAQ. V is clipped by 5 bases and J by 7 bases, and the sequence between their germline boundaries is 18 bases long. The cysteine opens and the phenylalanine closes a CDR3 of 16 amino acids. Of all the DNA, just the CDR3 is kept, 48 bases in frame from base 1.

The donors were included in the validation cohort of 90 to 150 subjects, a group kept apart from the roughly 730-subject first cohort. The rearrangement combines TRBV7-9 with TRBJ1-6, with no confident D gene call. The sequence came from a woman under 30 in good health and CMV-seronegative. The sample comprised PBMCs. The DNA is as follows: TGTGCCAGCAGCCCTCTGGCGGGGAGGATCAATTCACCCCTCCACTTT. The resulting protein is CASSPLAGRINSPLHF.